This T cell receptor beta chain appears in the sequencing data of a study of blood T cell repertoires in COVID-19. Turning to the study itself: PBMCs, B-cell-depleted T cells, or T cells were the source of the cDNA or gDNA that made up the material.

The study assigned cohorts using participant-reported clinical history. The repertoire was sequenced with immunoSEQ multiplex PCR; TCRdb's copy has only in-frame clones and lacks some. Seen here are about 340,000 clones, 80% to 95% observed once, and the top ten hold approximately 17%. Trimming removed 8 bases at V and 4 bases at J, with 20 bases between. CDR3 size: 15 residues. The germline gives CDR1 MDHEN, CDR2 SYDVKM. Sequencing was carried out using PBMCs or T cells enriched from blood (not recorded which). This clonotype was obtained from a woman aged 25 to 45 who had recovered from COVID-19. The rearrangement joins TRBV28 to TRBJ1-1; TRBD1 might be the D (6 bases). CDR3 nucleotide sequence: TGTGCCAGCCCCCCTTGGGGAGGGGGTGTCACTGAAGCTTTCTTT. Protein: CASPPWGGGVTEAFF.